This T cell receptor beta chain was sequenced in a study of blood T cells in healthy people across ages. The authors isolated at least 6 million PBMCs per sample. Study conclusions and caveats: Older age coincided with a roughly linear decline in TCR beta diversity per million T cells. Estimates based on one million T cells were treated as lower bounds.

This clonotype occurred a few times. The antigen is undetermined. J was trimmed by 5 bases and V by 7 bases; bases with no gene match: 24. The CDR3 covers 20 residues. Germline CDR1 is MNHEY and CDR2 is SVGEGT. A J-beta primer mix and a sample-barcoded 5' primer were used in a second PCR of about 7 to 12 cycles. TCRdb redid the calling of the 5' RACE reads with MiXCR, one entry per CDR3 protein. The data show 540,000 or so distinct CDR3 sequences, 27% seen once. The TCR was taken from a woman aged 70-85 years in good health. Source material: blood. The rearrangement links TRBV6-2 or TRBV6-3 to TRBJ2-7; 12 nucleotides line up with TRBD2. The CDR3 loop reads CASTLPNTKKTSGGPNEQYF. CDR3 coding DNA: TGTGCCAGCACCCTACCCAACACAAAGAAGACTAGCGGGGGCCCCAACGAGCAGTACTTC.